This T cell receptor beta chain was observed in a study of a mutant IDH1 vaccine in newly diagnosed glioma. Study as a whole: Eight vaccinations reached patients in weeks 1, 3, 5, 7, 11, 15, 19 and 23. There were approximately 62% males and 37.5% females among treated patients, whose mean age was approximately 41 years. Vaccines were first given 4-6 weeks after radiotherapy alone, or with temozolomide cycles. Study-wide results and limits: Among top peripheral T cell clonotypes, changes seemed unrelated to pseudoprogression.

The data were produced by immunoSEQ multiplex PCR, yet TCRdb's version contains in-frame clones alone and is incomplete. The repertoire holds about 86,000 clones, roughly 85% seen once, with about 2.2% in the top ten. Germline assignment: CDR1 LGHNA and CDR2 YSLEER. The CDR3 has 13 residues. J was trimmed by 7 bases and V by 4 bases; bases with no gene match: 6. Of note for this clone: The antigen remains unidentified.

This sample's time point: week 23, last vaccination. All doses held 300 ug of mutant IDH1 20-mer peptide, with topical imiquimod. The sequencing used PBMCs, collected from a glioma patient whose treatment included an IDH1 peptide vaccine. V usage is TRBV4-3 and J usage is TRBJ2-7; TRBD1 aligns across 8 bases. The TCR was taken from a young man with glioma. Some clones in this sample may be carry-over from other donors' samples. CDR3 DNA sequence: TGCGCCAGCAGCCGGTCAGGGGGCGGGGAGCAGTACTTC. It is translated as CASSRSGGGEQYF.